These 31 T cell receptor beta chains share one sample of origin, sequenced in a study of tumor-infiltrating lymphocytes in oesophageal squamous cell carcinoma. MiXCR, applied by TCRdb to the PCR reads, yields one record per CDR3 protein. Among tens of thousands of distinct CDR3 sequences, around 37% were seen once, and the ten largest hold roughly 19%. The specimen sequenced was esophageal tumor tissue. The receptor set was obtained from a female donor with esophageal squamous cell carcinoma.

There are many counts of this clonotype. The chain carries TRBV2 and TRBJ2-7; D remains ambiguous. The CDR3 has 13 residues. From germline, CDR1 is SNHLY and CDR2 FYNNEI. V shed 2 bases and J shed 0 bases, with 5 bases lying between them. The CDR3 DNA reads TGTGCCAGCAGTGAACGGCTCTCCTACGAGCAGTACTTC. This translates into CASSERLSYEQYF. The whole variable domain, remainder taken from reference TRBV2 and TRBJ2-7, is EPEVTQTPSHQVTQMGQEVILRCVPISNHLYFYWYRQILGQKVEFLVSFYNNEISEKSEIFDDQFSVERPDGSNFTLKIRSTKLEDSAMYFCASSERLSYEQYFGPGTRLTVT.

This clonotype is labeled as medium-sized (0.01 to 0.1%). V is TRBV7-6 and J is TRBJ2-7; 8 bases line up with TRBD1. CDR1 and CDR2 (germline): SGHVS, FNYEAQ. This CDR3 spans 16 amino acids. Unmatched junction bases numbered 4, after V lost 0 bases and J lost 0 bases. This CDR3 is CASSLAAGGLSYEQYF. DNA for the CDR3: TGTGCCAGCAGCTTAGCAGCAGGGGGCCTCTCCTACGAGCAGTACTTC.

The chain combines TRBV19 with TRBJ2-1; 12 bases match TRBD2. The J call could be wrong; TRBJ2-7 is a better fit for the DNA end. CDR1 is LNHDA and CDR2 is SQIVND in the germline V gene (reference sequence). The CDR3 has 16 amino acids. CDR3 region: CASSIGTSGAYNEQYF. DNA for the CDR3: TGTGCCAGTAGTATAGGGACTAGCGGGGCCTACAATGAGCAGTACTTC.

Many counts were recorded for this clonotype. One end of the junction fails to match germline, which may point to a read error. The chain is built from TRBV6-1 and TRBJ2-5; D could derive from TRBD1 or TRBD2 (5 bases each). The CDR3 consists of 13 residues. Germline CDR1 is MNHNS and CDR2 is SASEGT. CDR3 residues: CASGTAQRSPLHF. DNA of the CDR3: TGTGCCAGCGGGACGGCGCAACGGTCACCCCTCCACTTC.

This clonotype is judged medium-sized (0.01 to 0.1%). The V gene is TRBV28, the J gene TRBJ1-2; D not resolved. V was shortened by 3 bases and J by 4 bases, with 12 bases between the two germline ends. This CDR3 has 14 residues. From germline, CDR1 is MDHEN and CDR2 SYDVKM. The CDR3 reads CASSFNRRSYGYTF. CDR3 coding DNA: TGTGCCAGCAGTTTTAACAGACGTAGCTATGGCTACACCTTC.

This clonotype has a count of ten or more. The gene calls are TRBV6-1 and TRBJ2-1, with no clear D. This CDR3 is built from 12 residues. The germline V gene has CDR1 MNHNS and CDR2 SASEGT. Trimming took 7 bases from V and 8 from J, leaving 12 bases between them. The CDR3 here is CASKVGLDEQFF. The CDR3 bases are TGTGCCAGCAAAGTGGGTCTTGATGAGCAGTTCTTC.

This clonotype has a count of ten or more. This chain joins TRBV6-1 and TRBJ1-1, with unresolved D. The germline CDR1 and CDR2 sequences are MNHNS and SASEGT. V lost 2 bases, J lost 1 base, and 8 bases lay in between. The length of the CDR3 is 14 residues. The DNA of the CDR3 is TGTGCCAGCAGTGAATCTAGACGGAACACTGAAGCTTTCTTT. Translated: CASSESRRNTEAFF.

This clonotype was recorded at least ten times. The rearrangement joins TRBV27 to TRBJ2-3; TRBD2 is a possible D gene (6 bases). The germline V and J ends were trimmed by 4 bases and 3 bases, with 11 bases remaining between them. CDR3 length: 14 amino acids. Germline V lookup: CDR1 MNHEY, CDR2 SMNVEV (reference sequence). CDR3 in amino acids: CASSSRLGTDTQYF. CDR3 bases: TGTGCCAGCAGTTCCCGACTAGGGACAGATACGCAGTATTTT.

Worth noting for this clonotype: A much larger clone lies a single base off, so this may be a read error. The chain is built from TRBV2 and TRBJ2-1; 10 bases align to TRBD2. V dropped 3 bases and J dropped 9; count of bases not matched to a gene: 8. Germline loops: CDR1 SNHLY, CDR2 FYNNEI. This CDR3 comprises 15 residues. The CDR3 reads CASSEAIAGGGEQFF. The DNA for the CDR3 is TGTGCCAGCAGTGAGGCGATAGCGGGAGGAGGTGAGCAGTTCTTC.

There are many counts of this clonotype. This chain joins TRBV7-3 and TRBJ2-3; D gene uncertain. The V gene lost 5 bases and the J gene lost 1 base, with 13 bases spanning the gap. Germline V gene sequence: CDR1 SGHTA, CDR2 FQGTGA. The CDR3 extends over 15 amino acids. In DNA form, the CDR3 reads TGTGCCAGCAGCCCGTCCTACCTAGGCACAGATACGCAGTATTTT. This codes for CASSPSYLGTDTQYF.

This clonotype was observed many times. The chain links TRBV19 to TRBJ1-1, with 7 positions matching TRBD1. In germline, CDR1 is LNHDA, CDR2 SQIVND (reference sequence). V dropped 3 bases and J dropped 5; count of bases not matched to a gene: 6. This CDR3 has 14 residues. CDR3 in amino acids: CASSIDREGTEAFF. DNA of the CDR3: TGTGCCAGTAGTATCGACAGGGAAGGAACTGAAGCTTTCTTT.

This clonotype has a handful of counts. The chain has TRBV7-6 and TRBJ2-5, with 13 positions matching TRBD2. CDR3 length: 16 amino acids. Germline trimming cut 2 bases from V and 3 bases from J; bases unmatched to any gene: 3. Germline CDR1 SGHVS, CDR2 FNYEAQ. The CDR3 is CASSLLGLAGKETQYF. DNA of the CDR3: TGTGCCAGCAGCTTATTGGGACTAGCGGGGAAAGAGACCCAGTACTTC.

Relative to its sample, this clonotype is medium-sized. The chain joins TRBV7-2 to TRBJ2-5; TRBD2 agrees at 9 bases. The junction had 16 bases not matched to a gene; V was cut back by 4 bases and J by 4 bases. Per germline, CDR1 SGHTA and CDR2 FQGNSA. The CDR3 sequence is 18 residues long. The CDR3: CASSSRRSIAGEGETQYF. The CDR3 nucleotides are TGTGCCAGCAGCTCCAGGCGGTCCATAGCGGGAGAGGGAGAGACCCAGTACTTC. The full variable domain, rest sourced from reference TRBV7-2 and TRBJ2-5, is GAGVSQSPSNKVTEKGKDVELRCDPISGHTALYWYRQSLGQGLEFLIYFQGNSAPDKSGLPSDRFSAERTGGSVSTLTIQRTQQEDSAVYLCASSSRRSIAGEGETQYFGPGTRLLVL.

This clonotype was found many times. The V and J genes are TRBV28 and TRBJ1-1, with D possibly being TRBD1 (5 bases). Between the trimmed V and J ends, which lost 6 bases and 4 bases, there was a span of 15 bases. The CDR3 is 14 residues long. The germline V gene encodes CDR1 MDHEN and CDR2 SYDVKM. CDR3 sequence reads: CASRVGGGSTEAFF. CDR3 DNA sequence: TGTGCCAGCAGGGTGGGGGGAGGAAGCACTGAAGCTTTCTTT.

This clonotype was found many times. This chain links TRBV6-1 with TRBJ1-1; D unclear. There are 13 residues in the CDR3. Trimming cost V 7 bases and J 3 bases, with 12 bases left between them. The germline V gene encodes CDR1 MNHNS and CDR2 SASEGT. The CDR3 coding sequence is TGTGCCAGCAAACGGCGGGTGGACACTGAAGCTTTCTTT. It translates to CASKRRVDTEAFF.

Note on this clonotype: The CDR3 carries no conserved terminal phenylalanine or tryptophan, so it likely arises from a read error. The DNA is left out, because the CDR3 cannot be placed on it with certainty; the CDR3 is given as TCRdb lists it. The chain carries TRBV7-2 and TRBJ2-3; the table's TRBD2 call for D was not verified on the DNA. The CDR3 is 18 amino acids in total, end residues counted. Germline V gene data show CDR1 as SGHTA and CDR2 as FQGNSA. Here the CDR3 reads CASSLGTSGRGYEQYFGP.

The V gene is TRBV3-1, the J gene TRBJ2-1; TRBD1 might be the D (6 bases). The DNA end favors TRBJ2-7, so the J call may be wrong. The CDR3 totals 15 residues. In germline, CDR1 is LGHDT, CDR2 YNNKEL (reference sequence). The CDR3 region is CASSLDRTQVNEQYF. In DNA form, the CDR3 reads TGTGCCAGCAGCCTTGACAGGACGCAGGTGAACGAGCAGTACTTC.

In its sample, this clonotype was seen a few times. This chain links TRBV19 with TRBJ1-1; TRBD1 aligns across 9 bases. J was trimmed by 11 bases and V by 6 bases; bases with no gene match: 7. The CDR3 contains 12 residues. CDR1 and CDR2 (germline): LNHDA, SQIVND (reference sequence). The CDR3: CASRYDRGYAFF. In DNA form, the CDR3 reads TGTGCCAGTAGATACGACAGGGGGTATGCTTTCTTT. Based on the CDR3 plus reference TRBV19 and TRBJ1-1, the full variable domain is DGGITQSPKYLFRKEGQNVTLSCEQNLNHDAMYWYRQDPGQGLRLIYYSQIVNDFQKGDIAEGYSVSREKKESFPLTVTSAQKNPTAFYLCASRYDRGYAFFGQGTRLTVV.

V usage is TRBV20-1 and J usage is TRBJ2-5; TRBD2 matches 12 bases. The DNA end favors TRBJ2-7, so the J call may be wrong. This CDR3 comprises 16 residues. The V gene's germline CDR1 is DFQATT and CDR2 SNEGSKA (reference sequence). The DNA of the CDR3 is TGCAGTGCTAAAGGACTAGCGGGAAAGCCCTCCTACGAGCAGTACTTC. Translation gives CSAKGLAGKPSYEQYF.

This clonotype has ten or more counts. The chain has TRBV19 and TRBJ2-1; perhaps TRBD2 as D (6 bases). Germline V gives CDR1 LNHDA, CDR2 SQIVND (reference sequence). CDR3 length equals 16 residues. Trimming cost V 5 bases and J 3 bases, with 17 bases left between them. The DNA for the CDR3 is TGTGCCAGTAGTTCCCCCGGGGGAGTCTTCTACAATGAGCAGTTCTTC. Encoded protein: CASSSPGGVFYNEQFF. The full variable domain, completed using reference TRBV19 and TRBJ2-1, is DGGITQSPKYLFRKEGQNVTLSCEQNLNHDAMYWYRQDPGQGLRLIYYSQIVNDFQKGDIAEGYSVSREKKESFPLTVTSAQKNPTAFYLCASSSPGGVFYNEQFFGPGTRLTVL.

Comments on this clonotype: A much larger clone lies a single base off, so this may be a read error. The chain is built from TRBV10-3 and TRBJ2-5; 8 nucleotides agree with TRBD2. Germline V lookup: CDR1 ENHRY, CDR2 SYGVKD. The CDR3 sequence is 13 residues long. V gave up 10 bases and J gave up 11 bases; unmatched junction bases: 15. CDR3 DNA sequence: TGTGCCACAGCGGGAGTCTCCTACAATGAGCAGTACTTC. It is translated as CATAGVSYNEQYF.

In its sample, this clonotype was seen once. V is TRBV6-1 and J is TRBJ2-5, with 10 bases matching TRBD1. The last part of the DNA fits TRBJ2-1 better; the J call may be wrong. The CDR3 has 14 residues. Germline V gives CDR1 MNHNS, CDR2 SASEGT. This CDR3 is CASSEGTGGNEQFF. In nucleotides, the CDR3 is TGTGCCAGCAGTGAAGGGACAGGGGGCAATGAGCAGTTCTTC.

The gene calls are TRBV7-2 and TRBJ1-4; TRBD1 matches 8 bases. The germline V gene has CDR1 SGHTA and CDR2 FQGNSA. This CDR3 contains 14 residues. After removal of 3 bases from V and 13 bases from J, the junction contained 10 bases not matched to a gene. The CDR3, as DNA: TGTGCCAGCAGCTTGGGCAGGGGGCTCGGTGGACTGTTTTTT. Protein: CASSLGRGLGGLFF.

This rearrangement joins TRBV7-2 to TRBJ2-4, with D tentatively TRBD2 (5 bases). The J call is in doubt because the DNA end fits TRBJ2-7 better. The germline CDR1 and CDR2 sequences are SGHTA and FQGNSA. The CDR3 length is 11 residues. The CDR3 DNA is TGTGCCAGCAGCGGGAGCTACGAGCAGTACTTC. It is translated as CASSGSYEQYF.

V is TRBV12-3 or TRBV12-4 and J is TRBJ2-3, with 10 bases aligning to TRBD2. Judging by the DNA end, TRBJ2-5 fits better; the J call may be wrong. CDR3 length: 13 amino acids. The CDR3 here is CASRAGGEETQYF. DNA of the CDR3: TGTGCCAGCAGAGCGGGAGGGGAAGAGACCCAGTACTTC.

The genes are TRBV7-9 and TRBJ2-1, with 13 bases fitting TRBD2. Looked up from germline, CDR1 is SEHNR and CDR2 is FQNEAQ (reference sequence). V shed 4 bases and J 5 bases; nucleotides not matched to a gene: 8. The CDR3 runs to 17 residues. This CDR3 reads CASSSFRGTSGNNEQFF. The CDR3 DNA follows: TGTGCCAGCAGCTCTTTTAGGGGGACTAGCGGGAACAATGAGCAGTTCTTC.

In regard to this clonotype: It is likely a read error, because the conserved phenylalanine at the end of the CDR3 is missing. No DNA is shown, since the ends of the CDR3 on it are uncertain; the CDR3 is the one TCRdb lists. The CDR3: CASSLAGA. The chain recombines TRBV7-2 with TRBJ2-4. Germline V gene lookup returns CDR1 SGHTA and CDR2 FQGNSA. The CDR3 contains 8 residues when both ends are counted.

The sample holds many counts of this clonotype. The chain recombines TRBV6-1 with TRBJ1-1; TRBD1 is a possible D gene (5 bases). Germline assignment: CDR1 MNHNS and CDR2 SASEGT. The CDR3 extends over 14 amino acids. V lost 5 bases and J 1 base, leaving 11 bases between the germline ends. CDR3 sequence: CASSRGTGNTEAFF. Here the CDR3 DNA reads TGTGCCAGCAGTAGAGGGACGGGGAACACTGAAGCTTTCTTT.

The chain employs TRBV7-2 and TRBJ2-3, with D unresolved. Trimming took 3 bases from V and 1 from J, leaving 2 bases between them. This CDR3 has 12 amino acids. CDR1 and CDR2 from the germline V gene are SGHTA and FQGNSA. CDR3 residues: CASSLGTDTQYF. The CDR3 bases are TGTGCCAGCAGCTTGGGCACAGATACGCAGTATTTT.

This clonotype has ten or more counts. As DNA, the CDR3 is TGTGCCAGCAGCCTCACTCACTACGAGCAGTACTTC. Its protein is CASSLTHYEQYF. This chain joins TRBV5-8 and TRBJ2-7, with D uncertain. V lost 4 bases and J lost 3, with 8 bases in between. In germline, CDR1 is SGHTS, CDR2 YDEGEE. The length of the CDR3 is 12 residues.

This clonotype was picked up many times. The chain links TRBV7-2 to TRBJ1-1; possible D gene TRBD1, 5 bases. The CDR3 consists of 11 residues. CDR1 and CDR2 (germline): SGHTA, FQGNSA. V was cut by 6 bases and J by 11 bases, with 13 bases left in between. The CDR3 reads CASSYRGRAFF. CDR3 sequence (DNA): TGTGCCAGCAGTTATCGGGGGAGGGCTTTCTTT. Full variable domain (remainder filled in from reference TRBV7-2 and TRBJ1-1): GAGVSQSPSNKVTEKGKDVELRCDPISGHTALYWYRQSLGQGLEFLIYFQGNSAPDKSGLPSDRFSAERTGGSVSTLTIQRTQQEDSAVYLCASSYRGRAFFGQGTRLTVV.